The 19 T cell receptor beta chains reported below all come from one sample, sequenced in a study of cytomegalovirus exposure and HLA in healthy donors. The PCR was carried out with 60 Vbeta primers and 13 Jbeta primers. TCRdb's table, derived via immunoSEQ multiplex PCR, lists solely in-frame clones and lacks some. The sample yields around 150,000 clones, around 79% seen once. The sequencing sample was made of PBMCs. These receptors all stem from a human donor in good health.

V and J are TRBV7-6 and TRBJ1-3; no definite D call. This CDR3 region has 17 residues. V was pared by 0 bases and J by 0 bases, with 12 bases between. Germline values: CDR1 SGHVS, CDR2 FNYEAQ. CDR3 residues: CASSLAMEEYSGNTIYF. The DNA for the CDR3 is TGTGCCAGCAGCTTAGCGATGGAGGAATACTCTGGAAACACCATATATTTT.

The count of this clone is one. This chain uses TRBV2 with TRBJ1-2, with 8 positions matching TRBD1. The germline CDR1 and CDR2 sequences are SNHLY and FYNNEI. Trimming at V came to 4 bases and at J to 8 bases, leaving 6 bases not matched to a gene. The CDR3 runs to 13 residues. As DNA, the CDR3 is TGTGCCAGCAGTGCCGGGACAGGCTTAGGCTACACCTTC. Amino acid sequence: CASSAGTGLGYTF.

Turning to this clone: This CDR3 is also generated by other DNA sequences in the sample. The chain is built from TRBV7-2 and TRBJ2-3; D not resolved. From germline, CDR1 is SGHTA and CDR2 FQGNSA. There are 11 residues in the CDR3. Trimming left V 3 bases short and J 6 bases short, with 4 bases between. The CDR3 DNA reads TGTGCCAGCAGCTTCTCCGATACGCAGTATTTT. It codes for CASSFSDTQYF.

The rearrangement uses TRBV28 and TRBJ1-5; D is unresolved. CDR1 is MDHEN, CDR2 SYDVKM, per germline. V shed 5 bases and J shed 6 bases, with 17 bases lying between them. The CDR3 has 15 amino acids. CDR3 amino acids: CASSPRGGLGQPQHF. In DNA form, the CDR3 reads TGTGCCAGCAGTCCCCGCGGAGGGCTAGGTCAGCCCCAGCATTTT.

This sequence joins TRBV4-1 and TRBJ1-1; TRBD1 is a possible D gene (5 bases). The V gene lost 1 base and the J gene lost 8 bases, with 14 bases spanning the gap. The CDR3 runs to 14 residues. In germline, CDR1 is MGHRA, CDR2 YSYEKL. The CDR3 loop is CASSQGPGGGEAFF. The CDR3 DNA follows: TGCGCCAGCAGCCAAGGGCCAGGTGGGGGGGAAGCTTTCTTT.

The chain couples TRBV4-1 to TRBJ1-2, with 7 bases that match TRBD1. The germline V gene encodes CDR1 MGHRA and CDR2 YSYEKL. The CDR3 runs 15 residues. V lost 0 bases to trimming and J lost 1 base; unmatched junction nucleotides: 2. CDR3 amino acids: CASSQDDRDNYGYTF. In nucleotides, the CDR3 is TGCGCCAGCAGCCAAGATGACAGGGATAACTATGGCTACACCTTC.

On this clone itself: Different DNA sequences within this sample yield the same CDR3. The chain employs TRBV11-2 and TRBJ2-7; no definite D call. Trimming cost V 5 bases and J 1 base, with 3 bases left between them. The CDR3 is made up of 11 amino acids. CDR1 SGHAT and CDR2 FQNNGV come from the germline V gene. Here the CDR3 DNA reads TGTGCCAGCAGCCCTTCCTACGAGCAGTACTTC. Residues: CASSPSYEQYF.

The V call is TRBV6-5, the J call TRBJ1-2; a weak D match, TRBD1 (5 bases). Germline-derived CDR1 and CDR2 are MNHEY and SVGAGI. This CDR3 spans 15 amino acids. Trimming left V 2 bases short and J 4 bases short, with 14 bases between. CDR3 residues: CASSYGGADFYGYTF. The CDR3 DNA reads TGTGCCAGCAGTTACGGAGGGGCAGACTTCTATGGCTACACCTTC.

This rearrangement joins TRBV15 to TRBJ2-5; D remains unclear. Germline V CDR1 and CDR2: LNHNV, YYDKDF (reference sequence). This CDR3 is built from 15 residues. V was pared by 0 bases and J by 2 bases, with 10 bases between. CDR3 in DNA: TGTGCCACCAGCAGAGAGGGTCTAGAACAAGAGACCCAGTACTTC. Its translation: CATSREGLEQETQYF.

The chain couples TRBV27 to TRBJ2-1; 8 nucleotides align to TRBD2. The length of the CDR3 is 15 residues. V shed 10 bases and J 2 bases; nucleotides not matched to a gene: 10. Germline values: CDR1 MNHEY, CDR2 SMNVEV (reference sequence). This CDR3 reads CATTGGAAPYNEQFF. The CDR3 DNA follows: TGTGCCACAACCGGGGGGGCCGCTCCCTACAATGAGCAGTTCTTC.

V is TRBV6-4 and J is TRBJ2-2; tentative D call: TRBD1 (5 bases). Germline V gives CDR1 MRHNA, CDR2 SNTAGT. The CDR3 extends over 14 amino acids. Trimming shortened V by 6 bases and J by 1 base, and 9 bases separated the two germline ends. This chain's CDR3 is CASSQGLNTGELFF. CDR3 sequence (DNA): TGTGCCAGCAGCCAGGGTCTGAACACCGGGGAGCTGTTTTTT.

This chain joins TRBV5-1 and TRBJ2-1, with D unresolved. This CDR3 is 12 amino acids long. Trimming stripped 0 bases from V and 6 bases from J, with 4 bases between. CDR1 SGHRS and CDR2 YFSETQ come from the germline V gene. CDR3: CASSLGLNEQFF. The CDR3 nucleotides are TGCGCCAGCAGCTTGGGGCTCAATGAGCAGTTCTTC. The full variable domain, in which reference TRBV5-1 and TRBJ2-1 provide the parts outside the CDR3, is KAGVTQTPRYLIKTRGQQVTLSCSPISGHRSVSWYQQTPGQGLQFLFEYFSETQRNKGNFPGRFSGRQFSNSRSEMNVSTLELGDSALYLCASSLGLNEQFFGPGTRLTVL.

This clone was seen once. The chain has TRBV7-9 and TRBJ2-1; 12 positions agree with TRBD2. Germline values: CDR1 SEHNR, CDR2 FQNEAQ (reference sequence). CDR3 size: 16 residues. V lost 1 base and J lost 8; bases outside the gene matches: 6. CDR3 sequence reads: CASSLGGLAGRYEQFF. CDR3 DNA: TGTGCCAGCAGCTTAGGTGGACTAGCGGGGCGTTATGAGCAGTTCTTC.

CDR3 region: CASRPTVSYEQYF. In DNA, the CDR3 is TGTGCCAGCAGACCGACAGTCTCCTACGAGCAGTACTTC. The chain is built from TRBV28 and TRBJ2-7; tentatively, D is TRBD1 (5 bases). Per the germline V gene, CDR1 is MDHEN and CDR2 is SYDVKM. V was shortened by 6 bases and J by 0 bases, with 9 bases between the two germline ends. The CDR3 is made up of 13 amino acids.

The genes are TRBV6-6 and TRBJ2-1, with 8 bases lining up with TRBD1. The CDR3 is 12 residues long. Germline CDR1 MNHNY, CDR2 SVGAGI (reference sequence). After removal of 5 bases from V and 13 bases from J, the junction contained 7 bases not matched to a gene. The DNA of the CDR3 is TGTGCCAGCAGTCGCGGACAGGGCGTCCAGTTCTTC. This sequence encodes CASSRGQGVQFF.

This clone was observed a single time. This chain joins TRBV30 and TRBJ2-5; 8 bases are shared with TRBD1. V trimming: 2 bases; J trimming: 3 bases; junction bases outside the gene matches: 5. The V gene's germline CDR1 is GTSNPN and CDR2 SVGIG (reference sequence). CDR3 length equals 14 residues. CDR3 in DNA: TGTGCCTGGAGTATAGGACAGGGAGAAGAGACCCAGTACTTC. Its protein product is CAWSIGQGEETQYF.

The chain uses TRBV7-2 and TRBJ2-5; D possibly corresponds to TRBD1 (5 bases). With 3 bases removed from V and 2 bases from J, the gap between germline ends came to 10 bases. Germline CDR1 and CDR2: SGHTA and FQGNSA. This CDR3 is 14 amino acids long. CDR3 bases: TGTGCCAGCAGCTTTTGGACAAAACAAGAGACCCAGTACTTC. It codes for CASSFWTKQETQYF. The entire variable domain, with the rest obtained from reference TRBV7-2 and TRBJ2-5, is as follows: GAGVSQSPSNKVTEKGKDVELRCDPISGHTALYWYRQSLGQGLEFLIYFQGNSAPDKSGLPSDRFSAERTGGSVSTLTIQRTQQEDSAVYLCASSFWTKQETQYFGPGTRLLVL.

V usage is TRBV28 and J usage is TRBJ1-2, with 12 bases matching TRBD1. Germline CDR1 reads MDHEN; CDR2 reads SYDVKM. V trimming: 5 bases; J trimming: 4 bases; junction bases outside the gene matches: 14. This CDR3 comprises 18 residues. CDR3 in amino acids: CASSILRGQGADGYGYTF. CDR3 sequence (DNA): TGTGCCAGCAGTATCCTCAGGGGACAGGGGGCTGACGGCTATGGCTACACCTTC.

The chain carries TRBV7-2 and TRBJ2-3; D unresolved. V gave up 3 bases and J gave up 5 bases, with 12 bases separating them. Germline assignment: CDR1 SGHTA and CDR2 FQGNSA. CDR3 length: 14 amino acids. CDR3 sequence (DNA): TGTGCCAGCAGCTTGAAGACTGACCGAGATACGCAGTATTTT. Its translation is CASSLKTDRDTQYF.